The subject of this entry is one T cell receptor (beta chain). Its antigen is still unknown. Germline assignment: CDR1 MNHEY and CDR2 SMNVEV (reference sequence). The CDR3 covers 12 residues. This specimen belongs to a study of T cell responses to AZD1222 COVID-19 vaccine. Findings and limits, study-wide: The number of AZD1222 recipients seropositive at baseline was only five or six. Spike regions recognized by vaccine-associated CD4 TCRs spanned the protein, led by 160-218 and 743-854. Females made up more of the donors, who were largely white British, and clonal diversity may have come out too low. Close to half of all spike-specific TCRs reportedly target regions of the variants that are unmutated.

Some clones are missing from TCRdb's copy, which holds only in-frame ones; the method was immunoSEQ multiplex PCR. The sample shows 150,000 to 180,000 clones, 70% to 90% of them seen only once. This receptor was taken from an adult in good health. The sample was peripheral blood, taken on day 0 of MenACWY control vaccination. This sequence joins TRBV27 and TRBJ1-2, with D unclear. As DNA, the CDR3 is TGTGTCGACCCGCGGTCCCCCTATGGCTACACCTTC. Translating gives CVDPRSPYGYTF.